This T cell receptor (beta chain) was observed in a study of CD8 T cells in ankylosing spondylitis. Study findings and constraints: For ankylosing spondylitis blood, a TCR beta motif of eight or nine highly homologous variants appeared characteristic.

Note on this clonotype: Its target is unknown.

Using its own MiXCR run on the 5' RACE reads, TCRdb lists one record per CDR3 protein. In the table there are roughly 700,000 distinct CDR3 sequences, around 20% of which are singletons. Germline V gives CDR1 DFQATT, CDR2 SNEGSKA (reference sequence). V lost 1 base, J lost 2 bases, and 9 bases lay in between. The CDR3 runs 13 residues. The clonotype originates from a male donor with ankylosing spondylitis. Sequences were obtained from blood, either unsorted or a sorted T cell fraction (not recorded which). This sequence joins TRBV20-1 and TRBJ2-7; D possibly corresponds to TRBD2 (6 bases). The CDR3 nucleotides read TGCAGTGCTAGAGTCCGGACTACCTACGAGCAGTACTTC. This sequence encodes CSARVRTTYEQYF.